The subject of this entry is one T cell receptor beta chain. Original handling: Reference gene primer amplification gave estimated nucleated cell counts. Clones were read by immunoSEQ multiplex PCR, and TCRdb kept only the in-frame ones, dropping some. The D gene and trimming were derived from the DNA, and the V and J assignments and clone size from that table. Here the sample spans over 150,000 clones, 60% to 80% being singletons. The CDR3 totals 13 residues. After removal of 5 bases from V and 8 bases from J, the junction contained 5 bases not matched to a gene. Germline V gene data show CDR1 as LNHDA and CDR2 as SQIVND (reference sequence). This specimen comes from a study of blood T cell repertoires in COVID-19. As for the study in general: There were acute and convalescent COVID-19 samples, and they came from the United States, Italy and Spain. The analysed material was cDNA or gDNA that came from T cells, B-cell-depleted T cells, or PBMCs.

Sample: peripheral blood. This sequence originates from a woman between 65 and 79 years old with acute or convalescent COVID-19. The V and J genes are TRBV19 and TRBJ2-1; 8 positions agree with TRBD2. CDR3 sequence: CASSPGLADEQFF. In DNA form, the CDR3 reads TGTGCCAGTAGTCCCGGACTAGCTGATGAGCAGTTCTTC.